These 32 T cell receptor beta chains came from one sample sequenced in a study of blood T cell repertoires in COVID-19. Generated by immunoSEQ multiplex PCR, the TCRdb table keeps only in-frame clones and is missing some. The sample has about 80,000 clones, about 85% seen once. Sequencing was carried out using peripheral blood. The source is an older man with active or convalescent COVID-19.

The chain recombines TRBV10-3 with TRBJ1-4; tentative D call: TRBD1 (5 bases). V lost 2 bases and J 5 bases, leaving 6 bases between the germline ends. The length of the CDR3 is 13 residues. Germline loops: CDR1 ENHRY, CDR2 SYGVKD. The CDR3 loop reads CAISERQNEKLFF. CDR3 sequence (DNA): TGTGCCATCAGTGAGAGACAGAATGAAAAACTGTTTTTT.

J is TRBJ2-2 and V is TRBV29-1; D is unclear. The CDR3 loop spans 13 amino acids. V was trimmed by 4 bases and J by 0 bases, leaving 6 bases between them. Germline lookup yields CDR1 SQVTM and CDR2 ANQGSEA. This CDR3 is CSVVGANTGELFF. CDR3 nucleotides: TGCAGCGTTGTTGGAGCGAACACCGGGGAGCTGTTTTTT.

This chain links TRBV29-1 with TRBJ1-1; possible D gene TRBD1, 6 bases. The CDR3 is made up of 12 amino acids. CDR1 is SQVTM, CDR2 ANQGSEA, per germline. V gave up 3 bases and J gave up 2 bases, with 7 bases separating them. In nucleotides, the CDR3 is TGCAGCGTTGAGGACAGTAACACTGAAGCTTTCTTT. Its protein product is CSVEDSNTEAFF.

With respect to this clone: This sample includes further DNA sequences coding for the same CDR3. The chain combines TRBV24-1 with TRBJ1-5; D unresolved. The CDR3 spans 12 residues. Trimming took off 4 bases at V and 4 bases at J, with 4 bases between the two ends. CDR1 and CDR2 (germline): KGHDR, SFDVKD. DNA of the CDR3: TGTGCCACCAGTGACCCGAATCAGCCCCAGCATTTT. This encodes CATSDPNQPQHF.

The chain has TRBV19 and TRBJ2-2; 7 nucleotides line up with TRBD1. Looked up from germline, CDR1 is LNHDA and CDR2 is SQIVND (reference sequence). CDR3 size: 14 residues. The V and J ends lost 3 bases and 6 bases, in that order; junction bases with no gene match: 4. The CDR3 here is CASSIEGAAGELFF. CDR3 DNA sequence: TGTGCCAGTAGTATTGAGGGGGCGGCCGGGGAGCTGTTTTTT.

The chain links TRBV5-1 to TRBJ1-4; D is possibly TRBD1 (5 bases). This CDR3 spans 14 amino acids. The V gene lost 0 bases and the J gene lost 8 bases, with 11 bases spanning the gap. Germline values: CDR1 SGHRS, CDR2 YFSETQ. The CDR3 DNA follows: TGCGCCAGCAGCTTGGAAGGGGTTAGGGAAAAACTGTTTTTT. Its translation: CASSLEGVREKLFF.

The gene calls are TRBV5-1 and TRBJ1-1; D is perhaps TRBD1 (6 bases). V lost 5 bases and J 0 bases, leaving 11 bases between the germline ends. The V gene's germline CDR1 is SGHRS and CDR2 YFSETQ. The CDR3 spans 14 residues. CDR3 bases: TGCGCCAGCAGGTCGCAGGGGATGAACACTGAAGCTTTCTTT. Protein product: CASRSQGMNTEAFF.

CDR3 sequence: CASSNRGNTIYF. In DNA, the CDR3 is TGTGCCAGCAGCAACCGGGGAAACACCATATATTTT. This chain joins TRBV11-3 and TRBJ1-3; D is uncertain. V gave up 5 bases and J gave up 4 bases, with 6 bases separating them. The CDR3 loop spans 12 amino acids. Germline CDR1 reads SGHNT; CDR2 reads YENEEA.

The V call is TRBV11-2, the J call TRBJ1-2; TRBD1 matches 7 bases. Germline CDR1 reads SGHAT; CDR2 reads FQNNGV. The CDR3 runs to 15 residues. With 1 base clipped from V and 6 bases from J, the junction kept 8 bases outside the gene matches. DNA of the CDR3: TGTGCCAGCAGCTTAGGACAGGGTCTCGGCGATGGCTACACCTTC. It codes for CASSLGQGLGDGYTF.

The V gene is TRBV2, the J gene TRBJ2-5; D is uncertain. Trimming cost V 3 bases and J 3 bases, with 5 bases left between them. The CDR3 spans 12 residues. Germline CDR1 and CDR2: SNHLY and FYNNEI. DNA for the CDR3: TGTGCCAGCAGTGAGTCGGAAGAGACCCAGTACTTC. Its protein product is CASSESEETQYF.

This sequence joins TRBV6-5 and TRBJ2-4, with TRBD1 identical over 9 bases. There are 14 residues in the CDR3. With V trimmed by 7 bases and J by 5 bases, 6 bases remained unmatched. Looked up from germline, CDR1 is MNHEY and CDR2 is SVGAGI. The CDR3 region has the DNA TGTGCCAGCAAAGAGGGACAGGGTGAAAACATTCAGTACTTC. It translates to CASKEGQGENIQYF.

The V gene is TRBV24-1, the J gene TRBJ2-1; 15 nucleotides line up with TRBD2. Trimming cost V 4 bases and J 2 bases; bases outside gene matches: 5. The germline gives CDR1 KGHDR, CDR2 SFDVKD. This CDR3 contains 18 residues. CDR3 nucleotide sequence: TGTGCCACCAGTGACCCGGGACTAGCGGGAGGAGCCTACAATGAGCAGTTCTTC. This sequence encodes CATSDPGLAGGAYNEQFF.

This clone was observed once. The chain combines TRBV18 with TRBJ2-3, with 13 bases matching TRBD2. The V gene end was trimmed by 2 bases and the J gene end by 5 bases; junction bases not matched to a gene: 7. Germline V gives CDR1 KGHSH, CDR2 LQKENI. The CDR3 has 17 residues. The CDR3: CASSPRGLAGNKDTQYF. The CDR3 DNA sequence: TGTGCCAGCTCACCAAGGGGACTAGCGGGAAATAAAGATACGCAGTATTTT.

V is TRBV24-1 and J is TRBJ2-3, with TRBD2 identical over 14 bases. CDR1 and CDR2 (germline): KGHDR, SFDVKD. This CDR3 is built from 16 residues. V lost 5 bases, J lost 5 bases, and 5 bases stayed unmatched. In DNA, the CDR3 is TGTGCCACCAGTGCCCGACTAGCGGGAGGGGTAGATACGCAGTATTTT. Amino acid sequence: CATSARLAGGVDTQYF.

V and J are TRBV30 and TRBJ2-1; 11 bases fit TRBD2. Germline CDR1 is GTSNPN and CDR2 is SVGIG (reference sequence). V shed 4 bases, J shed 8 bases, and the junction held 1 base outside the gene matches. CDR3 length: 12 residues. Here the CDR3 DNA reads TGTGCCTGGACTAGCGGGAGGTATGAGCAGTTCTTC. It translates to CAWTSGRYEQFF.

This rearrangement joins TRBV2 to TRBJ2-1; 7 nucleotides align to TRBD2. CDR3 length equals 15 residues. V was pared by 6 bases and J by 3 bases, with 8 bases of the junction left unmatched. Per the germline V gene, CDR1 is SNHLY and CDR2 is FYNNEI. The CDR3 sequence: CASRKGEGIYNEQFF. CDR3 sequence (DNA): TGTGCCAGCAGAAAAGGGGAGGGGATCTACAATGAGCAGTTCTTC.

V and J are TRBV10-2 and TRBJ1-1, with D possibly being TRBD1 (5 bases). Trimming removed 5 bases from V and 7 bases from J, with 17 bases in between. This CDR3 comprises 14 residues. In germline, CDR1 is WSHSY, CDR2 SAAADI. The CDR3, as DNA: TGCGCCAGCAGTTTAGGGAGGGACGCCATTGAAGCTTTCTTT. As protein: CASSLGRDAIEAFF.

The chain uses TRBV12-3 or TRBV12-4 and TRBJ1-2; D might be TRBD1 (6 bases). V was clipped by 6 bases and J by 4 bases, with 12 bases between them. This CDR3 is 13 amino acids long. The CDR3 loop is CASSLGGGYGYTF. As DNA, the CDR3 is TGTGCCAGCAGCCTAGGGGGGGGCTATGGCTACACCTTC.

The table lists this clone with a count of one. The V gene is TRBV5-1, the J gene TRBJ1-6; 8 positions match TRBD1. This CDR3 comprises 15 residues. The ends lost 3 bases at V and 2 bases at J; junction bases unmatched: 1. The germline gives CDR1 SGHRS, CDR2 YFSETQ. The DNA of the CDR3 is TGCGCCAGCAGCTCGACAGGGGCCTATAATTCACCCCTCCACTTT. It is translated as CASSSTGAYNSPLHF.

This clone was recorded once. This chain joins TRBV3-1 (or the pseudogene TRBV3-2) and TRBJ1-1, with D possibly TRBD1 on 6 matching bases. Trimming shortened V by 6 bases and J by 7 bases, and 12 bases separated the two germline ends. CDR3 length: 12 residues. The germline CDR1 and CDR2 sequences are LGHDT and YNNKEL (reference sequence). The CDR3 coding sequence is TGTGCCAGCAGTCGTCAGGGGCTTGAAGCTTTCTTT. Translating it yields CASSRQGLEAFF.

The rearrangement joins TRBV6-6 to TRBJ1-1; tentative D call: TRBD1 (5 bases). Germline assignment: CDR1 MNHNY and CDR2 SVGAGI (reference sequence). The CDR3 covers 15 residues. Trimming removed 2 bases from V and 4 bases from J, with 14 bases in between. CDR3 bases: TGTGCCAGCAGTTACCGGGAGGGGATTCGCACTGAAGCTTTCTTT. This gives the protein CASSYREGIRTEAFF.

The V call is TRBV28, the J call TRBJ1-2, with TRBD1 identical over 8 bases. Germline V lookup: CDR1 MDHEN, CDR2 SYDVKM. The CDR3 is 15 residues long. The ends lost 5 bases at V and 4 bases at J; junction bases unmatched: 9. The DNA of the CDR3 is TGTGCCAGCAGTCCCCCGGGGGGACAGGCCTATGGCTACACCTTC. This translates into CASSPPGGQAYGYTF.

The genes are TRBV5-4 and TRBJ2-1; 8 bases are a match to TRBD1. From germline, CDR1 is SGHNT and CDR2 YYREEE (reference sequence). The CDR3 spans 18 residues. Unmatched junction bases numbered 14, after V lost 3 bases and J lost 3 bases. The CDR3 coding sequence is TGTGCCAGCAGCTACGACAGGGGAGGCGGGACCATCTACAATGAGCAGTTCTTC. Translated, it gives CASSYDRGGGTIYNEQFF.

The CDR3 DNA reads TGTGCCAGTAGTCGGGACAGAACAGATACGCAGTATTTT. This translates into CASSRDRTDTQYF. This chain joins TRBV19 and TRBJ2-3, with 7 bases fitting TRBD1. The CDR3 has 13 amino acids. Germline assignment: CDR1 LNHDA and CDR2 SQIVND (reference sequence). The junction had 2 bases not matched to a gene; V was cut back by 5 bases and J by 3 bases.

V usage is TRBV3-1 (or the pseudogene TRBV3-2) and J usage is TRBJ2-7, with D tentatively TRBD2 (6 bases). The CDR3 loop spans 14 amino acids. CDR1 and CDR2 from the germline V gene are LGHDT and YNNKEL (reference sequence). Trimming cost V 1 base and J 2 bases, with 9 bases left between them. The CDR3 DNA sequence: TGTGCCAGCAGCCAAGGCGGGGTACCCTACGAGCAGTACGTC. This translates into CASSQGGVPYEQYV.

The genes are TRBV19 and TRBJ2-7; 9 bases match TRBD1. After removal of 10 bases from V and 3 bases from J, the junction contained 16 bases not matched to a gene. This CDR3 contains 16 residues. CDR1 is LNHDA and CDR2 is SQIVND in the germline V gene (reference sequence). CDR3 sequence: CATQTNRGRGLYEQYV. The CDR3, as DNA: TGTGCCACCCAAACCAACAGGGGGCGAGGTCTCTACGAGCAGTACGTC.

This rearrangement joins TRBV6-6 to TRBJ2-1; D possibly corresponds to TRBD2 (5 bases). CDR1 MNHNY and CDR2 SVGAGI come from the germline V gene (reference sequence). V was shortened by 5 bases and J by 2 bases, with 19 bases between the two germline ends. The CDR3 is 17 residues long. CDR3 nucleotides: TGTGCCAGCAGTCCTGGGCGGGCTCCAGGCCCCTACAATGAGCAGTTCTTC. Its translation is CASSPGRAPGPYNEQFF.

The chain has TRBV11-3 and TRBJ2-1; 7 positions agree with TRBD1. Germline trimming cut 5 bases from V and 12 bases from J; bases unmatched to any gene: 7. CDR1 is SGHNT, CDR2 YENEEA, per germline. The CDR3 loop spans 12 amino acids. The CDR3 loop reads CASSLNRGSQFF. Written as DNA, the CDR3 is TGTGCCAGCAGCCTAAACAGGGGTTCGCAGTTCTTC.

V usage is TRBV4-1 and J usage is TRBJ2-7; the match to TRBD1 covers 7 bases. The junction had 6 bases not matched to a gene; V was cut back by 1 base and J by 0 bases. CDR3 size: 16 residues. Germline CDR1 is MGHRA and CDR2 is YSYEKL. The DNA for the CDR3 is TGCGCCAGCAGCCAAGGTAGACAGGGCTACTCCTACGAGCAGTACGTC. The encoded protein is CASSQGRQGYSYEQYV.

V and J are TRBV6-5 and TRBJ1-1, with TRBD1 as a possible D gene (5 bases). The germline CDR1 and CDR2 sequences are MNHEY and SVGAGI. V lost 4 bases to trimming and J lost 4 bases, with 13 bases between them. The CDR3 extends over 14 amino acids. CDR3 bases: TGTGCCAGCAGTTTCGGGGGGTCGGCCACTGAAGCTTTCTTT. Its protein is CASSFGGSATEAFF.

V gene TRBV3-1 (or the pseudogene TRBV3-2) combines with J gene TRBJ1-5; D remains unclear. The V end was cut by 1 base, the J end by 0 bases, with 13 bases between. The CDR3 totals 17 residues. The germline CDR1 and CDR2 sequences are LGHDT and YNNKEL (reference sequence). The CDR3 bases are TGTGCCAGCAGCCAAGCCCCCAGTCTTTATAGCAATCAGCCCCAGCATTTT. This sequence encodes CASSQAPSLYSNQPQHF.

The chain carries TRBV3-1 (or the pseudogene TRBV3-2) and TRBJ1-1; a weak D match, TRBD1 (5 bases). The length of the CDR3 is 14 residues. Germline CDR1 is LGHDT and CDR2 is YNNKEL (reference sequence). Trimming removed 1 base at V and 2 bases at J, with 8 bases between. The CDR3 reads CASSQGRGNTEAFF. The CDR3 coding sequence is TGTGCCAGCAGCCAAGGTAGGGGCAACACTGAAGCTTTCTTT.